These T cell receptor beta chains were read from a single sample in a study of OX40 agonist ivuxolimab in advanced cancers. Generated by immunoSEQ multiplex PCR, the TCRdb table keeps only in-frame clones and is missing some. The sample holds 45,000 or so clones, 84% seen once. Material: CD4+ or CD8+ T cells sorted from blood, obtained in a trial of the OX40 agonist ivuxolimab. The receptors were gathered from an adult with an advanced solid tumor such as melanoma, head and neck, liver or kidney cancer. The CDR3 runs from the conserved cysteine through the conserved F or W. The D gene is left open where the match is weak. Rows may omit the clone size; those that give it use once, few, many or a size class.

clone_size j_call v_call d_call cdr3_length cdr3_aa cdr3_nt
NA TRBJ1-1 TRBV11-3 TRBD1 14 CASSFGRLQGVAFF TGTGCCAGCAGCTTCGGGAGGTTACAGGGGGTAGCTTTCTTT
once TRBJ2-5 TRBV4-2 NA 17 CASSQRTARVSPETQYF TGTGCCAGCAGCCAAAGAACGGCTCGGGTTTCCCCAGAGACCCAGTACTTC
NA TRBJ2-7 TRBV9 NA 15 CASSVDPGGGNEQYF TGTGCCAGCAGCGTAGATCCAGGAGGTGGCAACGAGCAGTACTTC
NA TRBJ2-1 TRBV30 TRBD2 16 CAWKLAGGFIYNEQFF TGTGCCTGGAAGCTAGCGGGGGGATTCATCTACAATGAGCAGTTCTTC
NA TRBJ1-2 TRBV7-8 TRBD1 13 CASSEGQGRGYTF TGTGCCAGCAGCGAGGGACAGGGACGTGGCTACACCTTC
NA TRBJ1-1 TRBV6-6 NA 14 CASSYTSGNTEAFF TGTGCCAGCAGTTACACTTCAGGGAACACTGAAGCTTTCTTT
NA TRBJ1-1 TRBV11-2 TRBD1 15 CASSPDRGHGTEAFF TGTGCCAGCAGCCCGGACAGGGGGCATGGGACTGAAGCTTTCTTT
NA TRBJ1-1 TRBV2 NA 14 CASSEGGLKTEAFF TGTGCCAGCAGTGAGGGGGGCCTTAAGACTGAAGCTTTCTTT
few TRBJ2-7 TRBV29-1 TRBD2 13 CSAESGSSYEQYF TGCAGCGCAGAGAGCGGGAGCTCCTACGAGCAGTACTTC
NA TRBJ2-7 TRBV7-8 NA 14 CASSYRDDKYEQYF TGTGCCAGCAGCTATCGGGACGATAAATACGAGCAGTACTTC
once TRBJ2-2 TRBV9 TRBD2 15 CASSSGLANTGELFF TGTGCCAGCAGCTCGGGACTAGCGAACACCGGGGAGCTGTTTTTT
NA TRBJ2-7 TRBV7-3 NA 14 CASSSSVSAYEQYF TGTGCCAGCAGCTCAAGTGTTTCCGCCTACGAGCAGTACTTC
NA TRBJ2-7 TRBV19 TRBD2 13 CASSRGGGYEQYF TGTGCCAGTAGTCGGGGGGGCGGGTACGAGCAGTACTTC
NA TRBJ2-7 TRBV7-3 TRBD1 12 CASSSTGDEQYF TGTGCCAGCAGCTCCACAGGGGACGAGCAGTACTTC
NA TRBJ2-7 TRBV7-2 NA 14 CASSSSLGSYEQYF TGTGCCAGCAGTTCTTCACTCGGGTCCTACGAGCAGTACTTC
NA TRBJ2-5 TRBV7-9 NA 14 CASSVTRGPETQYF TGTGCCAGCAGCGTTACTAGGGGACCAGAGACCCAGTACTTC
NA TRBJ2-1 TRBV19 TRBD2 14 CASSIGAGDNEQFF TGTGCCAGTAGTATAGGAGCGGGGGACAATGAGCAGTTCTTC
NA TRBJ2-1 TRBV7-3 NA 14 CASSFGYEGNEQFF TGTGCCAGCAGCTTTGGCTACGAAGGCAATGAGCAGTTCTTC
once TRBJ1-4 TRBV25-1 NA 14 CASSDPGVGEKLFF TGTGCCAGCAGTGATCCAGGGGTGGGGGAAAAACTGTTTTTT
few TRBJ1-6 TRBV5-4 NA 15 CASSLDRSVGSPLHF TGTGCCAGCAGCTTGGACCGGTCGGTGGGTTCACCCCTCCACTTT
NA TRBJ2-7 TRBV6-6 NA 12 CASSWRSYEQYF TGTGCCAGCAGTTGGCGGTCCTACGAGCAGTACTTC
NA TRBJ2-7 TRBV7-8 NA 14 CASSLALLFYEQYF TGTGCCAGCAGCTTAGCCCTGCTCTTCTACGAGCAGTACTTC
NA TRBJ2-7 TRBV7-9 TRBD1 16 CASSTSGTAHPYEQYF TGTGCCAGCAGCACCTCCGGGACAGCCCATCCCTACGAGCAGTACTTC
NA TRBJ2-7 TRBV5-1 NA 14 CASSLGSSSYEQYF TGCGCCAGCAGCTTGGGGTCCAGCTCCTACGAGCAGTACTTC
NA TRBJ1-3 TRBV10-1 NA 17 CASSESQGKGSGNTIYF TGCGCCAGCAGTGAGTCGCAAGGAAAGGGGTCTGGAAACACCATATATTTT
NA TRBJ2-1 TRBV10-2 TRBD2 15 CASNGGSRVLNEQFF TGCGCCAGCAATGGCGGGAGTCGGGTATTGAATGAGCAGTTCTTC
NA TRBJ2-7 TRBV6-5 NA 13 CASSRQAFYEQYF TGTGCCAGCAGCCGACAGGCCTTTTACGAGCAGTACTTC
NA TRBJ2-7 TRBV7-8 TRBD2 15 CASSPIGLANGEQYF TGTGCCAGCAGCCCCATTGGACTAGCGAATGGCGAGCAGTACTTC